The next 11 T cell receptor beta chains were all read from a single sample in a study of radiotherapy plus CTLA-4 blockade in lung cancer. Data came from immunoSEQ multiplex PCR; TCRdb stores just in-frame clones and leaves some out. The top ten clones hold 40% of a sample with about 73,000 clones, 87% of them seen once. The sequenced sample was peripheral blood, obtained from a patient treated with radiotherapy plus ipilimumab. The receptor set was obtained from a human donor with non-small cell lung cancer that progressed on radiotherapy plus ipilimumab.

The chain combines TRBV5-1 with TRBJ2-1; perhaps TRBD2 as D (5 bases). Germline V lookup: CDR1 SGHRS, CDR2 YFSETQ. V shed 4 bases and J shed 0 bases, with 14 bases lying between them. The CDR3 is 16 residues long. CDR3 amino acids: CASSPGLEPSYNEQFF. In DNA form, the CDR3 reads TGCGCCAGCAGCCCCGGACTGGAACCCTCCTACAATGAGCAGTTCTTC. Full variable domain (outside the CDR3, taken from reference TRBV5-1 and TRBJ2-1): KAGVTQTPRYLIKTRGQQVTLSCSPISGHRSVSWYQQTPGQGLQFLFEYFSETQRNKGNFPGRFSGRQFSNSRSEMNVSTLELGDSALYLCASSPGLEPSYNEQFFGPGTRLTVL.

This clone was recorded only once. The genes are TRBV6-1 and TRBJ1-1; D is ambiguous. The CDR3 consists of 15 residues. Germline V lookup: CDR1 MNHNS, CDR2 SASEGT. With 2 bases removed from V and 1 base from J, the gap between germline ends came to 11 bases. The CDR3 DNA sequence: TGTGCCAGCAGTGAAAGGGTTCTGGGGAACACTGAAGCTTTCTTT. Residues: CASSERVLGNTEAFF.

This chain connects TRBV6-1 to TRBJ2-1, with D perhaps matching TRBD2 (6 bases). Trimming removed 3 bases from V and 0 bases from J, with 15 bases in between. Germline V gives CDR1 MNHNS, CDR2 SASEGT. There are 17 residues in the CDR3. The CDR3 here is CASSDPNSGSSYNEQFF. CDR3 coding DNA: TGTGCCAGCAGTGATCCTAATAGCGGAAGCTCCTACAATGAGCAGTTCTTC.

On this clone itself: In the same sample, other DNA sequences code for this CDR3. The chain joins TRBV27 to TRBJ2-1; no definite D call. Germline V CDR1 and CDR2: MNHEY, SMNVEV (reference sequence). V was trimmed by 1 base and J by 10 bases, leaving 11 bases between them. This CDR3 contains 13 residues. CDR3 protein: CASSLWAGQEQFF. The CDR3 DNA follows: TGTGCCAGCAGTTTATGGGCTGGGCAGGAGCAGTTCTTC.

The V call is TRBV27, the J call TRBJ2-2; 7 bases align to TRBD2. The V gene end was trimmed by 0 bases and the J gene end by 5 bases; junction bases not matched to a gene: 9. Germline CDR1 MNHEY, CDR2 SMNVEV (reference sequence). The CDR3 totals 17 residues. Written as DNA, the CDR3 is TGTGCCAGCAGTTTATCGATGGGTAGCGGGCCAACCGGGGAGCTGTTTTTT. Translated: CASSLSMGSGPTGELFF.

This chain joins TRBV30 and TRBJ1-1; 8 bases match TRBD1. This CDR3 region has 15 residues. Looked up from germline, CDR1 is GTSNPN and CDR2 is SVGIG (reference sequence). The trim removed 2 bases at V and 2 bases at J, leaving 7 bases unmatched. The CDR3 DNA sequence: TGTGCCTGGAGTACACGCGGACAGGGAAACACTGAAGCTTTCTTT. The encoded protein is CAWSTRGQGNTEAFF.

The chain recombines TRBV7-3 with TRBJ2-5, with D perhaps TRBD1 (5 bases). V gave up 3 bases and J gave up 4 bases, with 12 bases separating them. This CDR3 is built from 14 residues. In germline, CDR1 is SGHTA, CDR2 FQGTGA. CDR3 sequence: CASSFQQAVETQYF. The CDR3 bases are TGTGCCAGCAGCTTCCAACAGGCGGTAGAGACCCAGTACTTC. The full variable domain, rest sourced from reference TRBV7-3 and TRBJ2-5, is GAGVSQTPSNKVTEKGKYVELRCDPISGHTALYWYRQSLGQGPEFLIYFQGTGAADDSGLPNDRFFAVRPEGSVSTLKIQRTERGDSAVYLCASSFQQAVETQYFGPGTRLLVL.

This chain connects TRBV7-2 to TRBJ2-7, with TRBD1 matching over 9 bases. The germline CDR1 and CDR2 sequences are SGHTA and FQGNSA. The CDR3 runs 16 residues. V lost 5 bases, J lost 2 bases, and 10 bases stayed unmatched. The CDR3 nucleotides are TGTGCCAGCAGCCCCGAGACAGGGGGTGGGACCTACGAGCAGTACGTC. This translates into CASSPETGGGTYEQYV.

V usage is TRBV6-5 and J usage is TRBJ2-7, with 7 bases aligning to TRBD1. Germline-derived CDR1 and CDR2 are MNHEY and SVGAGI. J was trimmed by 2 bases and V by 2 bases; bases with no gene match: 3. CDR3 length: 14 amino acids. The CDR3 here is CASSYPGQPYEQYF. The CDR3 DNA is TGTGCCAGCAGTTACCCGGGACAGCCCTACGAGCAGTACTTC.

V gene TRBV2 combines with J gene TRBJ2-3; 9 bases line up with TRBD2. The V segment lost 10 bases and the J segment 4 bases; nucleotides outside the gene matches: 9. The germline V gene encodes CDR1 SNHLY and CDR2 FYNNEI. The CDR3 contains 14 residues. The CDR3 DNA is TGTGCCACCCGAGGGGGCGGGAGGGCAGATACGCAGTATTTT. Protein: CATRGGGRADTQYF.

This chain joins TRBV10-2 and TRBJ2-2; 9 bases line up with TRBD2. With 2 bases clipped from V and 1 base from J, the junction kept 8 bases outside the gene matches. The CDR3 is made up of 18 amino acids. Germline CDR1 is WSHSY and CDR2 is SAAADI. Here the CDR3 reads CASSETNVAGENTGELFF. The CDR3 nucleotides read TGCGCCAGCAGTGAGACAAATGTAGCGGGAGAGAACACCGGGGAGCTGTTTTTT.